This paragraph covers one TCR beta chain sequence. The sample is drawn from a study of blood T cell repertoires in COVID-19. Study-wide background: Whether acute or convalescent, the COVID-19 samples came from the United States, Italy and Spain. From T cells, B-cell-depleted T cells, or PBMCs came the material, which was cDNA or gDNA.

V lost 4 bases, J lost 0 bases, and 11 bases stayed unmatched. Looked up from germline, CDR1 is MNHEY and CDR2 is SVGEGT. The CDR3 is 19 residues long. Original processing methods: Reference gene primers were amplified, and this amplification served to estimate nucleated cell counts. The repertoire was sequenced with immunoSEQ multiplex PCR; TCRdb's copy has only in-frame clones and lacks some. From that table come the V and J calls and clone size; the DNA was used to work out D and trimming. The top ten hold 3.8% of the sample, which has about 120,000 clones, roughly four fifths seen once. The sequence came from a woman aged 50 to 60 with acute or convalescent COVID-19. This chain joins TRBV6-2 or TRBV6-3 and TRBJ2-1, with 11 bases matching TRBD2. Sequencing was performed on peripheral blood. The CDR3 nucleotides read TGTGCCAGCAGTTTGAGACCATCGACTAGCGGGGACTCCTACAATGAGCAGTTCTTC. Its translation is CASSLRPSTSGDSYNEQFF.